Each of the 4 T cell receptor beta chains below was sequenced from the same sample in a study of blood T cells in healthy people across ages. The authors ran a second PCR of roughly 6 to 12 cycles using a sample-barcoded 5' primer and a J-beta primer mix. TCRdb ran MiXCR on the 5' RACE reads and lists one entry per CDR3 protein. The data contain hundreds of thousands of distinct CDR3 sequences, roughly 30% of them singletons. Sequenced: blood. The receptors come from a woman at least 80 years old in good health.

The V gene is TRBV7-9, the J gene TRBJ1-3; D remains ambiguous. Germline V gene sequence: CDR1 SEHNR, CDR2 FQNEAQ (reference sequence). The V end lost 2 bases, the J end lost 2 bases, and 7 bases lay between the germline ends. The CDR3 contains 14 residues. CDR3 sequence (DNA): TGTGCCAGCAGCTTAAGCGGGACTGGAAACACCATATATTTT. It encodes CASSLSGTGNTIYF.

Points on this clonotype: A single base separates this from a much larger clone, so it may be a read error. The CDR3 region has the DNA TGTGCCAGCAGCTTAAGAGGGTCAGATACGCAGTATTTT. It specifies CASSLRGSDTQYF. The genes are TRBV7-2 and TRBJ2-3, with TRBD2 as a possible D gene (5 bases). This CDR3 is built from 13 residues. Per germline, CDR1 SGHTA and CDR2 FQGNSA. The ends were cut back, 2 bases at V and 4 bases at J, with 7 bases in the middle.

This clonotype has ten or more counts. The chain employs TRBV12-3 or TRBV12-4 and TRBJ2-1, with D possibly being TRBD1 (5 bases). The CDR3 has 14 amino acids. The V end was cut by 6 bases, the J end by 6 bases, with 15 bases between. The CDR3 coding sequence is TGTGCCAGCAGCCTGGGATTAGGGGTCAATGAGCAGTTCTTC. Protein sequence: CASSLGLGVNEQFF.

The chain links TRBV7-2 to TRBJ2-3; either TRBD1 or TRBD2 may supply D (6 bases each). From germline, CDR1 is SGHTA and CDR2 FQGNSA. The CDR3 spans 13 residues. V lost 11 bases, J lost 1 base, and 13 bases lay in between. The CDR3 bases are TGTGCCGGCGGGACACTAGGCACAGATACGCAGTATTTT. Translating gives CAGGTLGTDTQYF.